The clone carrying this T cell receptor beta chain is a singleton in its sample. The antigen remains undetermined. This sample was taken from a study of siplizumab effects on memory and regulatory T cells. Points from the study as a whole: Proliferating siplizumab-cultured Tregs lacked confirmed suppressive function. The study found that siplizumab significantly reduced alloreactive sequences traceable to unstimulated CD4+ memory cells. Contribution to the alloresponse seemed major for naive T cells, which also seemed more diverse than memory cells. Only a minority of proliferating CD4+ or CD8+ clones had an assignable naive or memory phenotype, with roughly 80-97% lacking one.

Assay used: immunoSEQ multiplex PCR; TCRdb lists only in-frame clones, some missing. The sample records approximately 82,000 clones, roughly 86% being singletons. The CDR3 has 18 amino acids. The genes are TRBV21-1 and TRBJ1-1; the table's D call of TRBD1 was not tested on the DNA. TRBV21-1 is flagged as a pseudogene. Sequencing used Tregs sorted from blood. The TCR comes from a human donor in good health. CDR3 region: CASSKQEIKGREDTEAFF. CDR3 coding DNA: TGTGCCAGCAGCAAACAAGAGATAAAGGGCAGGGAAGACACTGAAGCTTTCTTT.